This T cell receptor (beta chain) emerged from a study of CD8 T cells in ankylosing spondylitis. Study-wide points: It was reported that disease-linked clones were significantly enriched in matched ankylosing spondylitis synovial fluid. A TCR beta motif of eight highly homologous variants appeared characteristic of ankylosing spondylitis blood. Disease-linked clones were CD8+ and relatively rare in peripheral blood.

This clonotype was found many times. Its antigen remains unknown. Molecular-barcoded quantitative 5'-RACE produced these TCR beta libraries. MiXCR, run by TCRdb on the 5' RACE reads, gives a single entry per CDR3 protein. This table has around 330,000 distinct CDR3 sequences, roughly 11% appearing once. The CDR3 covers 15 residues. Trimming took 3 bases from V and 0 from J; bases not matched to a gene: 1. The chain has TRBV12-3 or TRBV12-4 and TRBJ2-5, with 10 nucleotides matching TRBD2. This TCR was sampled from a female donor with ankylosing spondylitis or in good health (not recorded which). The sequencing input was blood, either unsorted or a sorted T cell fraction (not recorded which). CDR3 region: CASSFTSGNQETQYF. The CDR3, as DNA: TGTGCCAGCAGTTTCACTAGCGGGAACCAAGAGACCCAGTACTTC.